This TCR beta chain was sequenced in a study of blood T cell repertoires in COVID-19. The method was immunoSEQ multiplex PCR; TCRdb's version includes in-frame clones alone and lacks a portion of them. The sample lists about 400,000 clones; approximately 90% were seen once. The germline V gene encodes CDR1 MGHRA and CDR2 YSYEKL. Germline trimming cut 4 bases from V and 8 bases from J; bases unmatched to any gene: 10. The length of the CDR3 is 16 residues. Participant ages covered about 18 to 95 years across 20 to 30 US areas. Recovery among Cohort 3 donors was established by two negative PCRs, clearance, or symptom resolution.

The receptor was isolated from a woman aged 45-65 years who had recovered from COVID-19. The chain is built from TRBV4-1 and TRBJ1-6; 8 bases are a match to TRBD1. The sequenced material came from PBMCs or T cells enriched from blood (not recorded which). Here the CDR3 reads CASSPPGQGAYSPLHF. CDR3 coding DNA: TGCGCCAGCAGCCCCCCTGGGCAGGGGGCTTATTCACCCCTCCACTTT.